These T cell receptor beta chains were read from a single sample in a study of shared clonotypes between healthy human individuals. The method was immunoSEQ multiplex PCR; TCRdb's version includes in-frame clones alone and lacks a portion of them. The sample holds under 2,000,000 clones, approximately 95% seen once. The sample consisted of naive CD8+ T cells sorted from blood. Every receptor here comes from a man aged 18 to 30 in good health. Each CDR3 is given without its conserved first and last residue.

V gene,J gene,CDR3 protein
TRBV4-3,TRBJ2-7,ASSQDRTSEGLSYEQY
TRBV4-1,TRBJ2-1,ASSQVTAKPYNEQF
TRBV30,TRBJ1-1,AWSVQTGWNTEAF
TRBV6-5,TRBJ2-7,ASSYAAEQY
TRBV4-3,TRBJ2-2,ASSPLSGELF
TRBV2,TRBJ2-6,ASSEVGNSGANVLT
TRBV4-1,TRBJ1-5,ASSQETVGTGLYQPQH
TRBV7-8,TRBJ2-1,ASTHLGGGYNEQF
TRBV7-6,TRBJ1-2,ASSLPGTGITGYT
TRBV29-1,TRBJ1-3,SVEKGTVSGNTIY
TRBV27,TRBJ2-3,ASSFTSFSGTDTQY
TRBV5-1,TRBJ1-4,ASSLGGSNEKLF
TRBV6-5,TRBJ2-7,ASSYLGQGVGEQY
TRBV4-3,TRBJ2-7,ASSQVRRTGYSYEQY
TRBV19,TRBJ2-7,ATTTPSDGPYEQY
TRBV7-9,TRBJ1-1,ASSIRGSPEAF
TRBV12-5,TRBJ1-1,ASGLGNTEAF
TRBV27,TRBJ2-3,ASSLAPNPGSDTQY
TRBV6-5,TRBJ1-1,ASSPHLRVPIEAF
TRBV6-1,TRBJ2-3,ASTQAGGTDTQY
TRBV6-5,TRBJ2-3,ASSYSGRGPSDTQY